A selection of T cell receptor beta chains follows, all from one sample in a study of post-analysis software for immune sequencing data. TCRdb analysed the PCR reads with MiXCR anew, one entry per CDR3 protein. The sample records 450,000 to 650,000 distinct CDR3 sequences, roughly two fifths being singletons. The source material was blood. The receptors shown here come from a girl aged 10 to 17 with multiple sclerosis. Each CDR3 is given with its conserved first and last residue. The size of a clone is reported for some rows only, either as once, few or many, or as a class for expanded clones.

V gene	clone size	J gene	CDR3 protein
TRBV6-6	few	TRBJ2-3	CASSYSASGSGDTQYF
TRBV25-1	NA	TRBJ2-3	CASSVGEPGQGSRTSTDTQYF
TRBV6-1	NA	TRBJ2-1	CASWGSSYNEQFF
TRBV6-6	NA	TRBJ2-1	CASSSPGGTSSYNEQFF
TRBV5-6	few	TRBJ2-5	CASTRGTASQETQYF
TRBV6-5	few	TRBJ1-5	CASSWRQGDQPQHF
TRBV27	NA	TRBJ1-5	CASSLDRTFDQPQHF
TRBV7-9	NA	TRBJ2-7	CASSPDREVYEQYF
TRBV10-3	few	TRBJ2-5	CAIKSGTGGPQETQYF
TRBV7-9	NA	TRBJ1-1	CASNLRDTNTEAFF
TRBV18	NA	TRBJ2-1	CASSPPYRTREQFF
TRBV6-1	NA	TRBJ2-1	CASSVRGGYNEQFF
TRBV7-6	NA	TRBJ2-3	CASSLAGLAGVTDTQYF
TRBV12-3/TRBV12-4	NA	TRBJ1-4	CASSLNLEEKLFF
TRBV11-3	few	TRBJ2-1	CASSRGRGGEANEQFF
TRBV7-9	few	NA	CASSSRLAGAENEQYF
TRBV29-1	NA	TRBJ2-5	CSVERGGISETQYF
TRBV7-3	NA	TRBJ2-3	CASSSSGGVTDTQYF
TRBV29-1	NA	TRBJ2-3	CSVVYRESTDTQYF
TRBV5-1	NA	TRBJ2-3	CASGWTGSTDTQYF
TRBV6-6	NA	TRBJ2-3	CASRPTTDTQYF
TRBV2	NA	TRBJ2-3	CASSESSGGSTDTQYF
TRBV4-2	few	NA	CASSQEGRSGGVYEQYF
TRBV12-3/TRBV12-4	few	TRBJ2-7	CASKVRTGGVEEQYF
TRBV7-2	many	TRBJ2-5	CASSSRVETQYF
TRBV11-2	NA	TRBJ2-7	CASSLVPGTSGRYEQYF
TRBV29-1	NA	NA	CSVEDTGGARYEQYF
TRBV12-5	NA	TRBJ1-2	CASAPPTGSGHTF
TRBV7-9	NA	TRBJ1-2	CASSLAREAGYTF
TRBV12-3/TRBV12-4	NA	TRBJ2-2	CASSPSHTGELFF
TRBV5-8	NA	TRBJ1-1	CASSLGISTEAFF
TRBV12-3/TRBV12-4	NA	TRBJ2-1	CASLPWDSHNEQFF
TRBV5-1	few	TRBJ2-7	CASSLGTSGSEQYF
TRBV6-1	NA	TRBJ1-5	CASSWGSVNQPQHF
TRBV10-3	NA	TRBJ1-1	CATSVGPGGTEAFF